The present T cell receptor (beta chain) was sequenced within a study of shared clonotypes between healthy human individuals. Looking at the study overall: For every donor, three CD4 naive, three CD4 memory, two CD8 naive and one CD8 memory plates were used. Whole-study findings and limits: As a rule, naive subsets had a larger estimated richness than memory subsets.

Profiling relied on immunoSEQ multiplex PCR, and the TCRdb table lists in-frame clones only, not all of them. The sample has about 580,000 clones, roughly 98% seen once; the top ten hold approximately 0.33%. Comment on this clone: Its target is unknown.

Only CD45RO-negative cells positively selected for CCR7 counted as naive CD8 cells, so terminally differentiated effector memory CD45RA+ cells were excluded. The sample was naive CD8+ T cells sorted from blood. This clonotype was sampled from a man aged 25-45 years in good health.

CDR3 sequence (DNA): TGTGCCAGCAGCCTTACTGGGGGTAGCACAGATACGCAGTATTTT. Protein: CASSLTGGSTDTQYF. The chain links TRBV9 to TRBJ2-3, with D perhaps matching TRBD1 or TRBD2 (5 bases each). The V gene lost 4 bases and the J gene lost 0 bases, with 12 bases spanning the gap. The germline V gene has CDR1 SGDLS and CDR2 YYNGEE. The CDR3 is 15 amino acids.